In its sample, the clone carrying this TCR beta chain was seen a few times. As yet, its antigen is unknown. A single base separates this from a much larger clone, so it may be a read error. TCR beta CDR3 regions came from multiplex PCR with 32 forward V and 13 reverse J primers. Using its own MiXCR run on the multiplex PCR reads, TCRdb lists one record per CDR3 protein. This sample has 10,000 or so distinct CDR3 sequences; approximately 25% occur once, and the top ten carry 25% to 30%. The data originate from a study of immune heterogeneity within non-small cell lung tumors. Template material for each sample was around 630 ng of bulk tumor genomic DNA. Several widely spaced biopsies per primary tumor were taken during surgery. It was patients with untreated, newly diagnosed non-small cell lung cancer who underwent curative surgery. The V gene lost 3 bases and the J gene lost 0 bases, with 7 bases spanning the gap. The CDR3 has 14 amino acids. Germline-derived CDR1 and CDR2 are SGDLS and YYNGEE.

Findings and limits, study-wide: Patients largely differed in their high-frequency T-cell receptor beta clonotypes. Identical dominant CDR3 beta clonotypes spanned tumor sites within a patient, beside site-unique high-frequency clones.

This sequence originates from a woman aged 50 to 60 with non-small cell lung cancer. This chain links TRBV9 with TRBJ1-3; D remains unclear. Material: lung tumor tissue. The CDR3 region has the DNA TGTGCCAGCAGCGCTTCAGGCTCTGGAAACACCATATATTTT. Protein sequence: CASSASGSGNTIYF.